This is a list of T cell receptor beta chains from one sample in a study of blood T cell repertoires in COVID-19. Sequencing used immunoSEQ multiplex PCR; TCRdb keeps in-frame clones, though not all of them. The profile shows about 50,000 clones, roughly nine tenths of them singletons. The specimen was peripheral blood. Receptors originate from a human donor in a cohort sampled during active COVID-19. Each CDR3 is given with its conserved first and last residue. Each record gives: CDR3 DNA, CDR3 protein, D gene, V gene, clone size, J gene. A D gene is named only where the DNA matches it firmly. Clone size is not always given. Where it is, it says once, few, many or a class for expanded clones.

DNA: TGTGCCAGCAGGCGCCGGGCGGGAGGGCAAGAGACCCAGTACTTC
CDR3: CASRRRAGGQETQYF
D: TRBD2
V: TRBV7-9
size: NA
J: TRBJ2-5

DNA: TGTGCCAGCAGTTTACAGGGTTCGTCCTACAATGAGCAGTTCTTC
CDR3: CASSLQGSSYNEQFF
D: NA
V: TRBV27
size: NA
J: TRBJ2-1

DNA: TGCAGCGTTGTCCAGGCCCCCTACGAGCAGTACTTC
CDR3: CSVVQAPYEQYF
D: NA
V: TRBV29-1
size: NA
J: TRBJ2-7

DNA: TGTGCCATCACAAGGGACAGGGGATCCAATGAAAAACTGTTTTTT
CDR3: CAITRDRGSNEKLFF
D: TRBD1
V: TRBV10-3
size: NA
J: TRBJ1-4

DNA: TGCGCCAGCAGCCATAGACAGGGTTCAAGCTCCTACGAGCAGTACTTC
CDR3: CASSHRQGSSSYEQYF
D: TRBD1
V: TRBV4-1
size: NA
J: TRBJ2-7

DNA: TGTGCCAGCAGCTCTCTTATCTACTTC
CDR3: CASSSLIYF
D: NA
V: TRBV7-3
size: NA
J: TRBJ2-7

DNA: TGTGCCAGCAGCGTCGGACTAGCGGACAATGAGCAGTTCTTC
CDR3: CASSVGLADNEQFF
D: TRBD2
V: TRBV9
size: NA
J: TRBJ2-1

DNA: TGTGCCAGCACAGGGGAGACCGAAAAACTGTTTTTT
CDR3: CASTGETEKLFF
D: NA
V: TRBV11-3
size: NA
J: TRBJ1-4

DNA: TGTGCCAGCAGCCAAGTAAGGGCTAGGCGGAGCGGGAGGGTGATAGAGACCCAGTACTTC
CDR3: CASSQVRARRSGRVIETQYF
D: TRBD2
V: TRBV4-2
size: NA
J: TRBJ2-5

DNA: TGTGCCAGCAGCCCGAGACAGGGAAGCATGAACACTGAAGCTTTCTTT
CDR3: CASSPRQGSMNTEAFF
D: TRBD1
V: TRBV7-8
size: NA
J: TRBJ1-1

DNA: TGCGCCAGCAGCTTGTCAGGTAGTGGCTACACCTTC
CDR3: CASSLSGSGYTF
D: NA
V: TRBV5-1
size: NA
J: TRBJ1-2

DNA: TGTGCCAGCAGCTTAGCATGGCTAGCGGGAGGGAGAGAGACCCAGTACTTC
CDR3: CASSLAWLAGGRETQYF
D: TRBD2
V: TRBV7-2
size: NA
J: TRBJ2-5

DNA: TGTGCCACCAGCAAGGGGAAAGAGACCCAGTACTTC
CDR3: CATSKGKETQYF
D: NA
V: TRBV15
size: NA
J: TRBJ2-5

DNA: TGCGCGTCAGCCCCGGGGGGAAACACCATATATTTT
CDR3: CASAPGGNTIYF
D: NA
V: TRBV10-2
size: NA
J: TRBJ1-3

DNA: TGCGCCAGCAGCTTGACAGGGGGGGACTACGAGCAGTACTTC
CDR3: CASSLTGGDYEQYF
D: NA
V: TRBV5-1
size: NA
J: TRBJ2-7

DNA: TGTGCCAGCAGCCAAGGGGACGGAGGGGACAATGAGCAGTTCTTC
CDR3: CASSQGDGGDNEQFF
D: NA
V: TRBV4-2
size: NA
J: TRBJ2-1

DNA: TGTGCCTGGAGTCTTCGGGAGAATAATGAAAAACTGTTTTTT
CDR3: CAWSLRENNEKLFF
D: NA
V: TRBV30
size: NA
J: TRBJ1-4

DNA: TGTGCCATCAGTCGGACTAGCGGGATGAGCACAGATACGCAGTATTTT
CDR3: CAISRTSGMSTDTQYF
D: TRBD2
V: TRBV10-3
size: NA
J: TRBJ2-3

DNA: TGTGCCATCAGTGAGAGGACTAGCGTCTACAATGAGCAGTTCTTC
CDR3: CAISERTSVYNEQFF
D: TRBD2
V: TRBV10-3
size: NA
J: TRBJ2-1

DNA: TGTGCCAGCCGGGGACTATTCTTAGGGGAGCAGTTCTTC
CDR3: CASRGLFLGEQFF
D: TRBD2
V: TRBV7-9
size: once
J: TRBJ2-1

DNA: TGTGCCACACAGGGGTCTGTGACAGATACGCAGTATTTT
CDR3: CATQGSVTDTQYF
D: TRBD1
V: TRBV24-1
size: NA
J: TRBJ2-3

DNA: TGTGCCAGCAGCTTAGCGTGGGGGACAGGGGTTGCTGGGGCCAACGTCCTGACTTTC
CDR3: CASSLAWGTGVAGANVLTF
D: TRBD1
V: TRBV11-1
size: once
J: TRBJ2-6

DNA: TGTGCCAGCAGAACGGACAGGGTTTCGAACACTGAAGCTTTCTTT
CDR3: CASRTDRVSNTEAFF
D: TRBD1
V: TRBV6-5
size: NA
J: TRBJ1-1

DNA: TGCGCCAGCAGTGGACAGGCCTCGCGGAAGACCCAGTACTTC
CDR3: CASSGQASRKTQYF
D: NA
V: TRBV10-1
size: NA
J: TRBJ2-5

DNA: TGCGCCAGCAGCGGAGGACTGACTCAAGAGACCCAGTACTTC
CDR3: CASSGGLTQETQYF
D: NA
V: TRBV5-1
size: NA
J: TRBJ2-5

DNA: TGTGCCAGCAGCTCCCCCCGGGGGGCTGGCTACGAGCAGTACTTC
CDR3: CASSSPRGAGYEQYF
D: NA
V: TRBV7-3
size: NA
J: TRBJ2-7

DNA: TGTGCCAGCAGTGGGAACCCGGGACAAATACACACCTTC
CDR3: CASSGNPGQIHTF
D: NA
V: TRBV2
size: NA
J: TRBJ1-2

DNA: TGTGCCAGTAGTATCGGGGGATACGAGCAGTACTTC
CDR3: CASSIGGYEQYF
D: NA
V: TRBV19
size: NA
J: TRBJ2-7

DNA: TGTGCCAGCACCTGGGGCATTAATCAGCCCCAGCATTTT
CDR3: CASTWGINQPQHF
D: NA
V: TRBV27
size: NA
J: TRBJ1-5

DNA: TGTGCCAGCAGCTTACTACAGGGCCAGGGGCAGCCCCAGCATTTT
CDR3: CASSLLQGQGQPQHF
D: NA
V: TRBV5-6
size: NA
J: TRBJ1-5

DNA: TGTGCCAGTAGTACCCTCCCCTACCGGGACAGGGGGCGTGAGCAGTACTTC
CDR3: CASSTLPYRDRGREQYF
D: TRBD1
V: TRBV19
size: NA
J: TRBJ2-7

DNA: TGTGCCAGCAGCGGGACAGGGGAACCTTCACCCCTCCACTTT
CDR3: CASSGTGEPSPLHF
D: TRBD1
V: TRBV7-9
size: NA
J: TRBJ1-6

DNA: TGTGCCAGCAGCCGACAGGGGGCAAACTATGGCTACACCTTC
CDR3: CASSRQGANYGYTF
D: TRBD1
V: TRBV7-9
size: NA
J: TRBJ1-2

DNA: TGTGCCAGCAGTATCGGACTAGCGATCAACAATGAGCAGTTCTTC
CDR3: CASSIGLAINNEQFF
D: TRBD2
V: TRBV6-5
size: NA
J: TRBJ2-1

DNA: TGTGCCAGCAGCACGTACACGTTCTCTGGAAACACCATATATTTT
CDR3: CASSTYTFSGNTIYF
D: NA
V: TRBV21-1
size: NA
J: TRBJ1-3

DNA: TGTGCCAGCAGCTTAGACTATCACGACAGACCCTACAATGAGCAGTTCTTC
CDR3: CASSLDYHDRPYNEQFF
D: NA
V: TRBV7-8
size: NA
J: TRBJ2-1

DNA: TGTGCCAGCTCACCCAAAGAGTCGGGGGTGCGGAATCAGCCCCAGCATTTT
CDR3: CASSPKESGVRNQPQHF
D: NA
V: TRBV18
size: NA
J: TRBJ1-5